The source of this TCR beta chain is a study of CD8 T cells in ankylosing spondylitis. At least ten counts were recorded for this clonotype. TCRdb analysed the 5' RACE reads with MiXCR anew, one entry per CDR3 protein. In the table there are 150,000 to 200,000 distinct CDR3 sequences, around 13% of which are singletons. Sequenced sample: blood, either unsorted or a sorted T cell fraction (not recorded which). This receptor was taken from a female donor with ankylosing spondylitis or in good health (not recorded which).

This CDR3 reads CASRWGHNTYEQYF. Written as DNA, the CDR3 is TGTGCCAGCAGGTGGGGACATAATACCTACGAGCAGTACTTC. The gene calls are TRBV12-3 or TRBV12-4 and TRBJ2-7, with D maybe TRBD1 (6 bases). The CDR3 runs to 14 residues. Trimming shortened V by 6 bases and J by 2 bases, and 14 bases separated the two germline ends.